The 20 T cell receptor beta chains reported below all come from one sample, sequenced in a study of T cells in Graves' hyperthyroidism and ophthalmopathy. TCR beta CDR3 regions were amplified from RNA transcripts. An initial round of RT-PCR targeting the TCR CDR3 relied on the HTBI primer set. TCRdb re-derived calls from the multiplex PCR reads in MiXCR, one entry per CDR3 protein. The table shows under 450,000 distinct CDR3 sequences, with about a sixth occurring only once. The source material was blood. These receptors came from a woman aged 25-40 years with Graves' hyperthyroidism that later progressed to Graves' ophthalmopathy.

Many counts were recorded for this clonotype. This chain uses TRBV27 with TRBJ2-2; 7 positions match TRBD2. This CDR3 is 18 amino acids long. V was pared by 3 bases and J by 5 bases, with 15 bases of the junction left unmatched. Germline-derived CDR1 and CDR2 are MNHEY and SMNVEV (reference sequence). CDR3 nucleotides: TGTGCCAGCAGTTTTGGGCTCACCGGCCGGGGACTAACCGGGGAGCTGTTTTTT. Amino acid sequence: CASSFGLTGRGLTGELFF.

The table lists this clonotype with many counts. The V call is TRBV24-1, the J call TRBJ2-6, with 9 bases identical to TRBD2. The CDR3 covers 17 residues. Unmatched junction bases numbered 2, after V lost 1 base and J lost 2 bases. Germline-derived CDR1 and CDR2 are KGHDR and SFDVKD. The CDR3 DNA is TGTGCCACCAGTGATTTTAGCGGGGGCCCTGGGGCCAACGTCCTGACTTTC. Residues: CATSDFSGGPGANVLTF.

This clonotype was detected many times. This chain links TRBV20-1 with TRBJ2-1, with D tentatively TRBD1 or TRBD2 (5 bases each). The germline gives CDR1 DFQATT, CDR2 SNEGSKA (reference sequence). Trimming took off 5 bases at V and 7 bases at J, with 21 bases between the two ends. The CDR3 is 15 amino acids. In nucleotides, the CDR3 is TGCAGTGCTTTCTCCGGGACCACGCTACAAAATGAGCAGTTCTTC. Encoded protein: CSAFSGTTLQNEQFF.

The chain joins TRBV19 to TRBJ1-1; possible D gene TRBD1, 5 bases. The CDR3 runs 14 residues. V lost 4 bases and J 4 bases, leaving 13 bases between the germline ends. Germline CDR1 LNHDA, CDR2 SQIVND (reference sequence). The chain's CDR3 is CASSTRAIGTEAFF. DNA for the CDR3: TGTGCCAGTAGTACCAGGGCTATTGGCACTGAAGCTTTCTTT.

The chain combines TRBV19 with TRBJ1-1; weak D call: TRBD1 (6 bases). This CDR3 has 11 residues. Germline V CDR1 and CDR2: LNHDA, SQIVND (reference sequence). Trimming took 6 bases from V and 12 from J, leaving 14 bases between them. The chain's CDR3 is CASSAGTLTFF. The CDR3 bases are TGTGCCAGTAGCGCCGGGACATTGACTTTCTTT.

This chain links TRBV5-1 with TRBJ1-2, with D maybe TRBD1 (5 bases). There are 14 residues in the CDR3. Trimming pared 1 base from V and 6 bases from J, leaving 13 bases between. Per germline, CDR1 SGHRS and CDR2 YFSETQ. The CDR3 nucleotides are TGCGCCAGCAGCTTGACCGGGACGGTTGATGGCTACACCTTC. This translates into CASSLTGTVDGYTF. Full variable domain (missing parts from reference TRBV5-1 and TRBJ1-2): KAGVTQTPRYLIKTRGQQVTLSCSPISGHRSVSWYQQTPGQGLQFLFEYFSETQRNKGNFPGRFSGRQFSNSRSEMNVSTLELGDSALYLCASSLTGTVDGYTFGSGTRLTVV.

This clonotype turned up a few times. J is TRBJ1-6 and V is TRBV7-8, with 7 nucleotides matching TRBD1. The germline V gene has CDR1 SGHVS and CDR2 FQNEAQ. The junction had 3 bases not matched to a gene; V was cut back by 10 bases and J by 3 bases. This CDR3 region has 13 residues. CDR3 protein: CATGTDYNSPLHF. As DNA, the CDR3 is TGTGCCACCGGGACAGACTATAATTCACCCCTCCACTTT.

The rearrangement links TRBV14 to TRBJ2-1; TRBD1 aligns across 9 bases. CDR1 is SGHDN and CDR2 is FVKESK in the germline V gene. V lost 8 bases, J lost 1 base, and 9 bases stayed unmatched. The CDR3 sequence is 16 residues long. The CDR3 sequence: CASGKNRGHSYNEQFF. CDR3 DNA sequence: TGTGCCAGCGGCAAAAACAGGGGGCATTCCTACAATGAGCAGTTCTTC.

This clonotype was counted at least ten times. This chain uses TRBV28 with TRBJ2-1, with TRBD1 as a possible D gene (6 bases). Between the trimmed V and J ends, which lost 1 base and 6 bases, there was a span of 13 bases. The germline V gene has CDR1 MDHEN and CDR2 SYDVKM. The length of the CDR3 is 15 residues. The chain's CDR3 is CASSLSSLGGNEQFF. CDR3 DNA sequence: TGTGCCAGCAGTTTATCTTCGCTAGGGGGCAATGAGCAGTTCTTC.

This clonotype was detected many times. The chain carries TRBV28 and TRBJ1-1; 10 nucleotides match TRBD1. V shed 2 bases and J 3 bases; nucleotides not matched to a gene: 3. CDR3 length equals 15 residues. From germline, CDR1 is MDHEN and CDR2 SYDVKM. The CDR3 DNA reads as TGTGCCAGCAGTTTAACCGGACAGGGGGACACTGAAGCTTTCTTT. Its protein is CASSLTGQGDTEAFF.

This clonotype appeared once. One end of the junction is discordant with germline, which a read error may explain. The V call is TRBV7-9, the J call TRBJ2-7; 9 positions match TRBD1. This CDR3 has 13 amino acids. Germline V gives CDR1 SEHNR, CDR2 FQNEAQ (reference sequence). CDR3 sequence: CASSPRDRDERYF. In DNA, the CDR3 is TGTGCCAGCAGCCCCAGGGACAGGGACGAGCGGTACTTC.

This chain links TRBV29-1 with TRBJ2-1; maybe TRBD1 (6 bases). Germline CDR1 SQVTM, CDR2 ANQGSEA. This CDR3 spans 15 amino acids. V was trimmed by 0 bases and J by 5 bases, leaving 14 bases between them. For the CDR3, the DNA is TGCAGCGTTGAAGATGCAGGGGATGAGGACAATGAGCAGTTCTTC. Its translation: CSVEDAGDEDNEQFF.

This clonotype was seen once. The V call is TRBV11-2, the J call TRBJ2-5; D might be TRBD2 (6 bases). Trimming cost V 6 bases and J 3 bases, with 20 bases left between them. Germline V gene sequence: CDR1 SGHAT, CDR2 FQNNGV. This CDR3 contains 16 residues. The CDR3 spells CASSVSSSGTKETQYF. CDR3 nucleotides: TGTGCCAGCAGTGTAAGTAGTAGCGGAACGAAAGAGACCCAGTACTTC.

This clonotype was seen repeatedly, ten times or more. The genes are TRBV9 and TRBJ2-2; tentatively, D is TRBD1 or TRBD2 (5 bases each). The CDR3 runs 13 residues. Trimming shortened V by 0 bases and J by 6 bases, and 6 bases separated the two germline ends. Per the germline V gene, CDR1 is SGDLS and CDR2 is YYNGEE. CDR3 protein: CASSVVGAGELFF. As DNA, the CDR3 is TGTGCCAGCAGCGTAGTGGGGGCCGGGGAGCTGTTTTTT.

This clonotype appeared a few times. The CDR3 DNA is TGTGCCAGCAGCGTAGCTAGCGGGCCCTACGAGCAGTACTTC. Translating it yields CASSVASGPYEQYF. The chain carries TRBV9 and TRBJ2-7, with 8 bases lining up with TRBD2. Germline CDR1 SGDLS, CDR2 YYNGEE. This CDR3 has 14 amino acids. The junction had 1 base not matched to a gene; V was cut back by 0 bases and J by 2 bases. Full variable domain (missing parts from reference TRBV9 and TRBJ2-7): DSGVTQTPKHLITATGQRVTLRCSPRSGDLSVYWYQQSLDQGLQFLIQYYNGEERAKGNILERFSAQQFPDLHSELNLSSLELGDSALYFCASSVASGPYEQYFGPGTRLTVT.

Ten or more counts support this clonotype. The chain couples TRBV9 to TRBJ1-2; TRBD1 might be the D (5 bases). The CDR3 extends over 15 amino acids. Germline CDR1 and CDR2: SGDLS and YYNGEE. V gave up 3 bases and J gave up 5 bases, with 17 bases separating them. CDR3 in DNA: TGTGCCAGCAGCGCCTGGACGGGGGATGCGTATGGCTACACCTTC. It translates to CASSAWTGDAYGYTF. The full variable domain, completed using reference TRBV9 and TRBJ1-2, is DSGVTQTPKHLITATGQRVTLRCSPRSGDLSVYWYQQSLDQGLQFLIQYYNGEERAKGNILERFSAQQFPDLHSELNLSSLELGDSALYFCASSAWTGDAYGYTFGSGTRLTVV.

In its sample, this clonotype was seen many times. CDR3 sequence: CASSPTAGRKQETQYF. CDR3 nucleotides: TGTGCCAGCAGCCCCACGGCGGGGAGGAAGCAAGAGACCCAGTACTTC. The gene calls are TRBV11-2 and TRBJ2-5; TRBD2 might be the D (6 bases). Germline CDR1 reads SGHAT; CDR2 reads FQNNGV. This CDR3 has 16 residues. V was cut by 5 bases and J by 2 bases, with 18 bases left in between.

This clonotype was observed many times. The chain couples TRBV27 to TRBJ2-7, with 7 positions matching TRBD2. This CDR3 has 14 amino acids. V was clipped by 2 bases and J by 2 bases; unmatched bases: 3. Germline V lookup: CDR1 MNHEY, CDR2 SMNVEV (reference sequence). CDR3: CASSLRGVAYEQYF. In DNA form, the CDR3 reads TGTGCCAGCAGTTTACGGGGGGTCGCCTACGAGCAGTACTTC.

The sample holds many counts of this clonotype. The rearrangement uses TRBV6-1 and TRBJ1-2; a possible D gene is TRBD1 (5 bases). The CDR3 covers 13 residues. V was cut by 8 bases and J by 4 bases, with 14 bases left in between. Germline V gives CDR1 MNHNS, CDR2 SASEGT. The CDR3 region is CASLGSGGYGYTF. Here the CDR3 DNA reads TGTGCCAGCCTAGGGTCGGGGGGCTATGGCTACACCTTC.

This clonotype has a count of ten or more. The rearrangement joins TRBV11-3 to TRBJ2-3; D might be TRBD2 (6 bases). V gave up 3 bases and J gave up 3 bases, with 10 bases separating them. CDR1 is SGHNT, CDR2 YENEEA, per germline. The CDR3 runs 14 residues. Here the CDR3 reads CASSLGGLTDTQYF. DNA for the CDR3: TGTGCCAGCAGCTTGGGAGGCTTGACAGATACGCAGTATTTT.